Listed below are T cell receptor beta chains from one sample, sequenced in a study of blood T cells in healthy people across ages. TCRdb passed the 5' RACE reads through MiXCR, listing each CDR3 protein once. This sample has 500,000 to 700,000 distinct CDR3 sequences, with approximately 30% found just once. The sample was blood. The receptor set was obtained from a woman of 80 years or more in good health. The CDR3 runs from the conserved cysteine through the conserved F or W. Fields, in order: J gene, V gene, clone size, D gene, CDR3 protein, CDR3 DNA. The D gene is left open where the match is weak. Clone size is given for some rows only: seen once, a few or many times, or a class if the clone is expanded.

J: TRBJ2-2; V: TRBV12-3/TRBV12-4; size: .; D: .; CDR3: CASSFRFRDDTGELFF; DNA: TGTGCCAGCAGTTTTAGGTTCAGGGATGACACCGGGGAGCTGTTTTTT
J: TRBJ2-5; V: TRBV10-3; size: many; D: TRBD1; CDR3: CAISVPGQQETQYF; DNA: TGTGCCATCAGTGTCCCGGGACAGCAAGAGACCCAGTACTTC
J: TRBJ1-1; V: TRBV5-1; size: many; D: TRBD1; CDR3: CASSSRQGSANTEAFF; DNA: TGCGCCAGCAGCTCCCGACAGGGCTCAGCGAACACTGAAGCTTTCTTT
J: TRBJ1-1; V: TRBV7-9; size: many; D: .; CDR3: CASTVGRPNTEAFF; DNA: TGTGCCAGCACCGTGGGACGGCCGAACACTGAAGCTTTCTTT
J: TRBJ2-5; V: TRBV5-1; size: many; D: TRBD1; CDR3: CASSVTGTEETQYF; DNA: TGCGCCAGCAGCGTTACCGGGACAGAAGAGACCCAGTACTTC
J: TRBJ2-1; V: TRBV12-3/TRBV12-4; size: many; D: .; CDR3: CASSWGDISNEQFF; DNA: TGTGCCAGCAGTTGGGGGGATATCTCCAATGAGCAGTTCTTC
J: TRBJ2-3; V: TRBV12-3/TRBV12-4; size: many; D: .; CDR3: CASSLGIPTDTQYF; DNA: TGTGCCAGCAGTTTAGGAATACCCACAGATACGCAGTATTTT
J: TRBJ1-1; V: TRBV6-1; size: .; D: TRBD1; CDR3: CASSEVGQARNTEAFF; DNA: TGTGCCAGCAGTGAAGTTGGACAGGCTCGGAACACTGAAGCTTTCTTT
J: TRBJ2-2; V: TRBV18; size: .; D: TRBD1; CDR3: CASSQIGQGVTGELFF; DNA: TGTGCCAGCTCACAAATCGGACAGGGGGTCACCGGGGAGCTGTTTTTT
J: TRBJ2-7; V: TRBV7-2; size: many; D: TRBD1; CDR3: CASSHTGTGVPYEQYF; DNA: TGTGCCAGCAGTCATACCGGGACAGGGGTTCCTTACGAGCAGTACTTC
J: TRBJ2-7; V: TRBV9; size: many; D: TRBD1; CDR3: CASSPRTGPEFEQYF; DNA: TGTGCCAGCAGCCCTCGGACAGGCCCGGAATTCGAGCAGTACTTC
J: TRBJ1-1; V: TRBV6-2/TRBV6-3; size: .; D: .; CDR3: CASSYPYLTQNTEAFF; DNA: TGTGCCAGCAGTTACCCCTACCTGACACAGAACACTGAAGCTTTCTTT
J: TRBJ1-1; V: TRBV12-3/TRBV12-4; size: .; D: TRBD1; CDR3: CASNTGGRYTEAFF; DNA: TGTGCCAGCAATACAGGGGGTCGATACACTGAAGCTTTCTTT
J: TRBJ2-5; V: TRBV7-3; size: many; D: .; CDR3: CASSPAGWGQETQYF; DNA: TGTGCCAGCAGCCCCGCGGGTTGGGGCCAAGAGACCCAGTACTTC
J: TRBJ2-1; V: TRBV5-6; size: many; D: .; CDR3: CASIKMGSSYNEQFF; DNA: TGTGCCAGCATCAAAATGGGGAGCTCCTACAATGAGCAGTTCTTC
J: TRBJ2-5; V: TRBV5-1; size: many; D: .; CDR3: CASRDQDFQGETQYF; DNA: TGCGCCAGCCGCGATCAAGATTTTCAAGGAGAGACCCAGTACTTC
J: TRBJ2-7; V: TRBV5-6; size: .; D: .; CDR3: CASSPTPEAGWYDEQYF; DNA: TGTGCCAGCAGCCCCACACCTGAGGCAGGATGGTACGACGAGCAGTACTTC
J: TRBJ2-4; V: TRBV6-5; size: many; D: .; CDR3: CASSPMPPNIQYF; DNA: TGTGCCAGCAGCCCCATGCCCCCAAACATTCAGTACTTC
J: TRBJ2-5; V: TRBV6-1; size: .; D: .; CDR3: CASNSPTYRGETQYF; DNA: TGTGCCAGCAATTCCCCGACTTACCGTGGGGAGACCCAGTACTTC
J: TRBJ2-3; V: TRBV9; size: many; D: TRBD2; CDR3: CASSLESGGWDTQYF; DNA: TGTGCCAGCAGCCTAGAGAGCGGGGGGTGGGATACGCAGTATTTT
J: TRBJ2-2; V: TRBV28; size: few; D: .; CDR3: CASRGIAGELFF; DNA: TGTGCCAGCAGAGGAATCGCCGGGGAGCTGTTTTTT
J: TRBJ2-6; V: TRBV5-6; size: few; D: .; CDR3: CASSLVAGKTPGANVLTF; DNA: TGTGCCAGCAGCTTGGTAGCAGGGAAAACTCCTGGGGCCAACGTCCTGACTTTC
J: TRBJ1-2; V: TRBV7-2; size: many; D: .; CDR3: CASSLPGVDYGYTF; DNA: TGTGCCAGCAGCTTACCGGGGGTTGACTATGGCTACACCTTC
J: TRBJ2-7; V: TRBV10-3; size: many; D: TRBD1; CDR3: CAISLDRGYEQYF; DNA: TGTGCCATCAGTTTGGACAGGGGGTACGAGCAGTACTTC
J: TRBJ2-3; V: TRBV5-1; size: many; D: .; CDR3: CASSQRSTDTQYF; DNA: TGTGCCAGCAGCCAGCGGAGCACAGATACGCAGTATTTT
J: TRBJ1-2; V: TRBV28; size: many; D: TRBD1; CDR3: CAIHQGVGYTF; DNA: TGTGCCATTCACCAGGGGGTTGGCTACACCTTC
J: TRBJ1-5; V: TRBV7-2; size: once; D: .; CDR3: CASRRGLGSNQPQHF; DNA: TGTGCCAGCAGACGGGGGCTCGGGAGCAATCAGCCCCAGCATTTT
J: TRBJ2-1; V: TRBV7-3; size: many; D: TRBD2; CDR3: CASSVTSGPYNEQFF; DNA: TGTGCCAGCAGCGTTACTAGCGGTCCTTACAATGAGCAGTTCTTC
J: TRBJ2-1; V: TRBV2; size: many; D: .; CDR3: CASTIDMSTEQFF; DNA: TGTGCCAGCACTATTGACATGAGTACTGAGCAGTTCTTC
J: TRBJ1-2; V: TRBV12-3/TRBV12-4; size: many; D: .; CDR3: CASSPQTGANYGYTF; DNA: TGTGCCAGCAGTCCTCAGACAGGAGCTAACTATGGCTACACCTTC
J: TRBJ2-1; V: TRBV7-2; size: .; D: .; CDR3: CASSLAAAWRWYNEQFF; DNA: TGTGCCAGCAGCTTAGCGGCGGCCTGGCGGTGGTACAATGAGCAGTTCTTC
J: TRBJ2-3; V: TRBV29-1; size: many; D: .; CDR3: CSVEAGMKAADTQYF; DNA: TGCAGCGTTGAAGCGGGGATGAAAGCGGCCGATACGCAGTATTTT
J: TRBJ2-1; V: TRBV7-2; size: .; D: .; CDR3: CASSSFTVNEQFF; DNA: TGTGCCAGCAGCTCTTTTACTGTCAATGAGCAGTTCTTC
J: TRBJ2-1; V: TRBV6-6; size: many; D: .; CDR3: CASSSGRGEQFF; DNA: TGTGCCAGCTCATCAGGTAGAGGTGAGCAGTTCTTC
J: TRBJ1-2; V: TRBV7-8; size: few; D: .; CDR3: CASSSVGVHYGYTF; DNA: TGTGCCAGCAGCTCGGTCGGGGTTCACTATGGCTACACCTTC
J: TRBJ1-1; V: TRBV2; size: few; D: .; CDR3: CASSQGRTTEAFF; DNA: TGTGCCAGCAGTCAGGGTAGAACCACTGAAGCTTTCTTT
J: TRBJ2-1; V: TRBV10-3; size: many; D: TRBD2; CDR3: CASKIAGGRNEQFF; DNA: TGTGCCAGTAAGATAGCGGGGGGGCGGAATGAGCAGTTCTTC
J: TRBJ2-7; V: TRBV7-2; size: many; D: .; CDR3: CASSYRDGYEQYF; DNA: TGTGCCAGCAGCTACCGGGACGGCTACGAGCAGTACTTC
J: TRBJ2-7; V: TRBV2; size: many; D: .; CDR3: CASSVMVWEQYF; DNA: TGTGCCAGCAGTGTTATGGTTTGGGAGCAGTACTTC
J: TRBJ2-5; V: TRBV6-1; size: many; D: TRBD1; CDR3: CASSPLGTAVQETQYF; DNA: TGTGCCAGCAGTCCTTTGGGGACAGCAGTTCAAGAGACCCAGTACTTC